This passage covers 26 T cell receptor beta chains from one sample sequenced in a study of cytomegalovirus exposure and HLA in healthy donors. Primers: 60 Vbeta forward and 13 Jbeta reverse. Only in-frame clones appear in the TCRdb table, and some are missing; sequencing was by immunoSEQ multiplex PCR. The data show under 150,000 clones, around 83% seen once. Specimen: PBMCs. The source is a woman in her forties or fifties in good health and CMV-seropositive.

The chain employs TRBV10-3 and TRBJ1-1, with 7 bases aligning to TRBD1. Germline V gene lookup returns CDR1 ENHRY and CDR2 SYGVKD. V trimming: 7 bases; J trimming: 4 bases; junction bases outside the gene matches: 9. This CDR3 comprises 14 residues. In DNA, the CDR3 is TGTGCCATCACCCCCGACAGGGACGGCACTGAAGCTTTCTTT. Its protein is CAITPDRDGTEAFF.

The chain has TRBV2 and TRBJ2-3, with 7 nucleotides matching TRBD1. V was pared by 7 bases and J by 1 base, with 8 bases of the junction left unmatched. The length of the CDR3 is 15 residues. Germline assignment: CDR1 SNHLY and CDR2 FYNNEI. The CDR3 region is CASTPTGRGTDTQYF. Written as DNA, the CDR3 is TGTGCCAGCACTCCGACAGGGCGAGGCACAGATACGCAGTATTTT. The full variable domain, rest sourced from reference TRBV2 and TRBJ2-3, is EPEVTQTPSHQVTQMGQEVILRCVPISNHLYFYWYRQILGQKVEFLVSFYNNEISEKSEIFDDQFSVERPDGSNFTLKIRSTKLEDSAMYFCASTPTGRGTDTQYFGPGTRLTVL.

The CDR3, as DNA: TGTGCCAGCAGTCCAGGCAGGGTGACTGGTCACGAGCAGTACTTC. The encoded protein is CASSPGRVTGHEQYF. The gene calls are TRBV27 and TRBJ2-5; perhaps TRBD1 as D (5 bases). The end of the DNA aligns better with TRBJ2-7, so the J call may be wrong. Germline assignment: CDR1 MNHEY and CDR2 SMNVEV (reference sequence). CDR3 length: 15 residues.

The gene calls are TRBV6-5 and TRBJ2-3; TRBD2 might be the D (7 bases). With 6 bases removed from V and 2 bases from J, the gap between germline ends came to 15 bases. This CDR3 has 15 amino acids. Germline values: CDR1 MNHEY, CDR2 SVGAGI. The DNA for the CDR3 is TGTGCCAGCAGGGGGGCAGGGAGGGCCACAGATACGCAGTATTTT. Amino acid sequence: CASRGAGRATDTQYF.

The chain links TRBV19 to TRBJ1-5, with D unresolved. The CDR3 runs 13 residues. The germline V gene has CDR1 LNHDA and CDR2 SQIVND (reference sequence). V was shortened by 4 bases and J by 0 bases, with 4 bases between the two germline ends. The DNA of the CDR3 is TGTGCCAGTAGTACCCTTAGCAATCAGCCCCAGCATTTT. Translating it yields CASSTLSNQPQHF.

V is TRBV28 and J is TRBJ2-1; TRBD1 is a possible D gene (6 bases). Germline-derived CDR1 and CDR2 are MDHEN and SYDVKM. The CDR3 is 13 residues long. The V end was cut by 7 bases, the J end by 2 bases, with 9 bases between. CDR3 nucleotide sequence: TGTGCCAGCATGGACAGCACCTACAATGAGCAGTTCTTC. Translated: CASMDSTYNEQFF.

V usage is TRBV19 and J usage is TRBJ1-4; 12 nucleotides match TRBD1. V was pared by 4 bases and J by 7 bases, with 10 bases of the junction left unmatched. CDR3 length: 17 amino acids. Germline V gene sequence: CDR1 LNHDA, CDR2 SQIVND (reference sequence). CDR3 DNA: TGTGCCAGTAGTACACCGGGACAGGGGGCGAACCGTGAAAAACTGTTTTTT. It specifies CASSTPGQGANREKLFF.

The chain employs TRBV10-3 and TRBJ2-3, with 9 bases lining up with TRBD2. The junction had 4 bases not matched to a gene; V was cut back by 0 bases and J by 3 bases. The CDR3 is 16 amino acids. Germline V gives CDR1 ENHRY, CDR2 SYGVKD. DNA for the CDR3: TGTGCCATCAGTGAGTCCGGGCTAGCGGGGACAGATACGCAGTATTTT. Translated: CAISESGLAGTDTQYF.

Turning to this clone: Within the sample, other DNA sequences also encode this same CDR3. The rearrangement uses TRBV9 and TRBJ2-7, with 7 positions matching TRBD2. The CDR3 has 15 residues. V lost 1 base and J lost 4; bases outside the gene matches: 8. Germline V CDR1 and CDR2: SGDLS, YYNGEE. The CDR3 is CASSVHPSGNYEQYF. Here the CDR3 DNA reads TGTGCCAGCAGCGTACATCCTAGCGGAAATTACGAGCAGTACTTC.

The chain carries TRBV29-1 and TRBJ2-5; 13 nucleotides match TRBD2. Germline CDR1 and CDR2: SQVTM and ANQGSEA. This CDR3 is 14 amino acids long. V was pared by 6 bases and J by 2 bases, with 3 bases of the junction left unmatched. The CDR3 reads CSVRLAGGQETQYF. As DNA, the CDR3 is TGCAGCGTCCGACTAGCGGGGGGACAAGAGACCCAGTACTTC.

The CDR3 protein is CASSVEAGRGTEAFF. The CDR3 coding sequence is TGTGCCAGCAGCGTAGAGGCAGGTCGAGGGACTGAAGCTTTCTTT. J is TRBJ1-1 and V is TRBV9; D is uncertain. Between the trimmed V and J ends, which lost 0 bases and 5 bases, there was a span of 14 bases. Germline V gene sequence: CDR1 SGDLS, CDR2 YYNGEE. CDR3 length: 15 residues.

The sample holds a few counts of this clone. The chain recombines TRBV27 with TRBJ1-2, with TRBD1 identical over 8 bases. This CDR3 region has 16 residues. Germline lookup yields CDR1 MNHEY and CDR2 SMNVEV (reference sequence). After removal of 6 bases from V and 7 bases from J, the junction contained 16 bases not matched to a gene. The CDR3 region has the DNA TGTGCCAGCAGCCGACAGGGGACCGTGGCTGGGAGTGGCTACACCTTC. Amino acid sequence: CASSRQGTVAGSGYTF.

The V gene is TRBV10-3, the J gene TRBJ2-1, with 13 bases fitting TRBD2. From germline, CDR1 is ENHRY and CDR2 SYGVKD. The length of the CDR3 is 17 residues. Trimming removed 0 bases from V and 7 bases from J; junction bases left unmatched: 6. The CDR3 DNA is TGTGCCATCAGTGAGTCCGCCGGGACTAGCGGGGTGAATGAGCAGTTCTTC. Protein product: CAISESAGTSGVNEQFF.

The rearrangement uses TRBV15 and TRBJ2-1; TRBD2 matches 14 bases. V lost 0 bases and J lost 6; bases outside the gene matches: 13. In germline, CDR1 is LNHNV, CDR2 YYDKDF (reference sequence). The CDR3 length is 20 residues. This chain's CDR3 is CATSRDFTRTSGRRVNEQFF. In nucleotides, the CDR3 is TGTGCCACCAGCAGAGATTTCACCAGGACTAGCGGGAGGAGGGTCAATGAGCAGTTCTTC.

The chain is built from TRBV5-4 and TRBJ2-5; tentative D call: TRBD1 (6 bases). Germline lookup yields CDR1 SGHNT and CDR2 YYREEE (reference sequence). Trimming cost V 0 bases and J 12 bases, with 24 bases left between them. The CDR3 totals 16 residues. The CDR3 region has the DNA TGTGCCAGCAGCTTGGCAGTAACATTGGGGGCCACTGGAGAGTACTTC. This translates into CASSLAVTLGATGEYF.

This chain links TRBV5-1 with TRBJ1-1; possible D gene TRBD1, 6 bases. Germline CDR1 and CDR2: SGHRS and YFSETQ. Deletions cut 0 bases from V and 4 bases from J, with 16 bases between. The CDR3 consists of 16 residues. The CDR3 DNA is TGCGCCAGCAGCTTGGAGTTCGGACAGTCGGGCACTGAAGCTTTCTTT. Protein sequence: CASSLEFGQSGTEAFF.

The CDR3 sequence is CASSPRNRYGYTF. Here the CDR3 DNA reads TGTGCCAGCAGCCCCAGGAACCGCTATGGCTACACCTTC. The V and J genes are TRBV21-1 and TRBJ1-2; whether TRBD1, the table's D call, matches the DNA was not checked. TRBV21-1 is labeled a pseudogene. The CDR3 consists of 13 residues.

Of note for this clone: Other DNA sequences in the sample encode the same CDR3. The chain carries TRBV18 and TRBJ1-5; 11 nucleotides match TRBD1. Trimming cost V 5 bases and J 7 bases; bases outside gene matches: 4. This CDR3 comprises 14 residues. The V gene's germline CDR1 is KGHSH and CDR2 LQKENI. CDR3 region: CASSRDRGDQPQHF. CDR3 nucleotides: TGTGCCAGCTCAAGGGACAGGGGGGACCAGCCCCAGCATTTT. Full variable domain (remainder filled in from reference TRBV18 and TRBJ1-5): NAGVMQNPRHLVRRRGQEARLRCSPMKGHSHVYWYRQLPEEGLKFMVYLQKENIIDESGMPKERFSAEFPKEGPSILRIQQVVRGDSAAYFCASSRDRGDQPQHFGDGTRLSIL.

This clone is a singleton in its sample. This chain uses TRBV6-4 with TRBJ2-2; the D gene is possibly TRBD2 (5 bases). In germline, CDR1 is MRHNA, CDR2 SNTAGT. V shed 5 bases and J shed 2 bases, with 15 bases lying between them. This CDR3 has 16 residues. CDR3 coding DNA: TGTGCCAGCAGTCCTACTAGAGTCTTTAACACCGGGGAGCTGTTTTTT. Amino acids: CASSPTRVFNTGELFF.

This chain uses TRBV7-2 with TRBJ1-5; D not resolved. V was shortened by 5 bases and J by 6 bases, with 8 bases between the two germline ends. From germline, CDR1 is SGHTA and CDR2 FQGNSA. There are 12 residues in the CDR3. The CDR3 DNA reads as TGTGCCAGCAGCCCTTCAGGTCAGCCCCAGCATTTT. It codes for CASSPSGQPQHF.

The table lists this clone with a few counts. J is TRBJ1-1 and V is TRBV6-5; D unclear. The CDR3 has 13 residues. In germline, CDR1 is MNHEY, CDR2 SVGAGI. Trimming stripped 2 bases from V and 0 bases from J, with 4 bases between. CDR3: CASSYEVNTEAFF. CDR3 nucleotides: TGTGCCAGCAGTTACGAGGTGAACACTGAAGCTTTCTTT.

V usage is TRBV5-1 and J usage is TRBJ2-3; D possibly corresponds to TRBD2 (7 bases). V was pared by 1 base and J by 2 bases, with 11 bases between. CDR3 size: 15 residues. Looked up from germline, CDR1 is SGHRS and CDR2 is YFSETQ. CDR3 amino acids: CASSLNGGLTDTQYF. As DNA, the CDR3 is TGCGCCAGCAGCTTGAACGGGGGGCTCACAGATACGCAGTATTTT.

This clone was picked up a small number of times. This chain joins TRBV5-1 and TRBJ2-1, with 9 positions matching TRBD1. V shed 4 bases and J 10 bases; nucleotides not matched to a gene: 6. CDR1 and CDR2 from the germline V gene are SGHRS and YFSETQ. CDR3 length: 13 residues. The CDR3 is CASSGGTGYEQFF. The CDR3 DNA is TGCGCCAGCAGCGGCGGGACAGGGTACGAGCAGTTCTTC.

The rearrangement uses TRBV6-1 and TRBJ2-1; a possible D gene is TRBD1 (5 bases). Between the trimmed V and J ends, which lost 1 base and 6 bases, there was a span of 16 bases. Germline-derived CDR1 and CDR2 are MNHNS and SASEGT. CDR3 length equals 16 residues. The CDR3 region is CASSEVAGNVLNEQFF. In DNA, the CDR3 is TGTGCCAGCAGTGAAGTAGCAGGGAATGTTCTCAATGAGCAGTTCTTC.

This clone was found a few times. The chain employs TRBV11-1 and TRBJ2-7; the match to TRBD1 covers 7 bases. The CDR3 extends over 14 amino acids. Germline V gene sequence: CDR1 SGHAT, CDR2 FQDESV (reference sequence). Unmatched junction bases numbered 6, after V lost 4 bases and J lost 3 bases. CDR3 DNA: TGTGCCAGCAGCTCTATAGACAGGGACTACGAGCAGTACTTC. This gives the protein CASSSIDRDYEQYF.

The chain couples TRBV10-3 to TRBJ2-7; perhaps TRBD1 as D (7 bases). Germline assignment: CDR1 ENHRY and CDR2 SYGVKD. The CDR3 extends over 16 amino acids. V was cut by 3 bases and J by 0 bases, with 15 bases left in between. CDR3 amino acids: CAISDPPGGLSYEQYF. Here the CDR3 DNA reads TGTGCCATCAGTGACCCGCCAGGGGGACTCTCCTACGAGCAGTACTTC.